Sequencing of this TCR beta chain was carried out in a study of blood T cell repertoires in COVID-19. At the level of the study: COVID-19 samples, acute and convalescent, were from the United States, Italy and Spain. The analysed material was cDNA or gDNA that came from T cells, B-cell-depleted T cells, or PBMCs.

How the authors handled the data: Estimation of nucleated cell counts was performed using reference gene primer amplification. Here immunoSEQ multiplex PCR was the method, and the copy in TCRdb shows in-frame clones only, minus some. V and J calls and clone size are given by that table; D and trimming were obtained from the DNA. Found here are over 150,000 clones, more than 65% of them singletons; the top ten hold roughly a tenth. Germline V lookup: CDR1 SQVTM, CDR2 ANQGSEA. The CDR3 runs to 11 residues. Trimming took 5 bases from V and 4 from J, leaving 8 bases between them. This receptor was identified in an elderly woman with active or convalescent COVID-19. The genes are TRBV29-1 and TRBJ1-2; D is unresolved. Sequenced input: peripheral blood. CDR3 region: CSVMTSYGYTF. CDR3 DNA: TGCAGCGTTATGACATCCTATGGCTACACCTTC.